A single sample gave rise to the 12 T cell receptor beta chains below, sequenced in a study of blood T cells in healthy people across ages. Sample-barcoded 5' priming and a J-beta primer mix drove a second PCR of about 6 to 12 cycles. TCRdb reprocessed the 5' RACE reads with MiXCR, giving one entry per CDR3 protein. In the table there are some 1,500,000 distinct CDR3 sequences, 35% to 45% of which are singletons. Sequenced: blood. The receptors were gathered from a woman aged 18-29 years in good health.

This chain joins TRBV25-1 and TRBJ2-6, with D perhaps matching TRBD1 (6 bases). Germline-derived CDR1 and CDR2 are MGHDK and SYGVNS. V shed 3 bases and J shed 3 bases, with 12 bases lying between them. The CDR3 totals 16 residues. CDR3 loop: CASSDLYRVGANVLTF. CDR3 DNA: TGTGCCAGCAGTGACCTCTACAGGGTTGGGGCCAACGTCCTGACTTTC.

This clonotype was picked up one time. This chain connects TRBV7-2 to TRBJ2-5; perhaps D is TRBD1 or TRBD2 (6 bases each). The V and J ends lost 10 bases and 4 bases respectively, with 19 bases between them. CDR1 SGHTA and CDR2 FQGNSA come from the germline V gene. CDR3 size: 14 residues. The CDR3 loop reads CAITWGALRETQYF. CDR3 DNA: TGTGCCATCACATGGGGGGCGCTTAGAGAGACCCAGTACTTC.

This chain's CDR3 is CASRSVLAGTAEQYF. The CDR3 coding sequence is TGTGCCAGCAGGTCCGTACTAGCTGGGACCGCCGAGCAGTACTTC. This sequence joins TRBV28 and TRBJ2-7; D perhaps matches TRBD2 (6 bases). Germline V lookup: CDR1 MDHEN, CDR2 SYDVKM. This CDR3 has 15 residues. Trimming shortened V by 6 bases and J by 6 bases, and 21 bases separated the two germline ends. The full variable domain, with the rest looked up from reference TRBV28 and TRBJ2-7, is DVKVTQSSRYLVKRTGEKVFLECVQDMDHENMFWYRQDPGLGLRLIYFSYDVKMKEKGDIPEGYSVSREKKERFSLILESASTNQTSMYLCASRSVLAGTAEQYFGPGTRLTVT.

The chain has TRBV20-1 and TRBJ2-1; D is perhaps TRBD2 (6 bases). The ends were cut back, 6 bases at V and 4 bases at J, with 22 bases in the middle. This CDR3 spans 16 amino acids. Germline values: CDR1 DFQATT, CDR2 SNEGSKA (reference sequence). CDR3 protein: CSARDSISPPYNEQFF. The CDR3 DNA reads as TGCAGTGCCCGGGACTCCATCAGCCCCCCTTACAATGAGCAGTTCTTC.

The V call is TRBV12-3 or TRBV12-4, the J call TRBJ1-3; D is undetermined. The CDR3 extends over 10 amino acids. V dropped 3 bases and J dropped 7 bases, with 1 base sitting between them. The CDR3 protein is CASSFNTIYF. The CDR3 DNA reads as TGTGCCAGCAGTTTTAACACCATATATTTT.

This clonotype has only one observation. An end of the junction differs from the germline gene, which may be a read error. The chain recombines TRBV27 with TRBJ2-5, with no clear D. The J call is in doubt because the DNA end fits TRBJ2-7 better. Germline assignment: CDR1 MNHEY and CDR2 SMNVEV (reference sequence). The CDR3 has 13 amino acids. The CDR3 spells CASSVSRSHEQYF. CDR3 nucleotide sequence: TGTGCCAGCAGTGTATCGAGGTCCCACGAGCAGTACTTC.

This rearrangement joins TRBV20-1 to TRBJ1-1; D not resolved. Trimming cost V 3 bases and J 6 bases, with 17 bases left between them. This CDR3 region has 14 residues. In germline, CDR1 is DFQATT, CDR2 SNEGSKA (reference sequence). In DNA form, the CDR3 reads TGCAGTGCTAGTCGCGGTGAGGGTTTGGCTGAAGCTTTCTTT. Protein sequence: CSASRGEGLAEAFF.

V usage is TRBV5-1 and J usage is TRBJ2-6, with unresolved D. The germline V gene has CDR1 SGHRS and CDR2 YFSETQ. The CDR3 spans 16 residues. Trimming shortened V by 4 bases and J by 2 bases, and 13 bases separated the two germline ends. CDR3 bases: TGCGCCAGCAGCAATGCAACGCTTCCTGGGGCCAACGTCCTGACTTTC. Protein: CASSNATLPGANVLTF.

This clonotype has only a few counts. The chain recombines TRBV5-1 with TRBJ2-2; D could derive from TRBD1 or TRBD2 (5 bases each). The V end was cut by 4 bases, the J end by 1 base, with 11 bases between. The V gene's germline CDR1 is SGHRS and CDR2 YFSETQ. CDR3 size: 15 residues. The CDR3: CASSLGTLNTGELFF. Written as DNA, the CDR3 is TGCGCCAGCAGCCTCGGGACCTTGAACACCGGGGAGCTGTTTTTT.

This clonotype was picked up a small number of times. The chain uses TRBV27 and TRBJ2-2; no clear D gene. Germline V gene data show CDR1 as MNHEY and CDR2 as SMNVEV (reference sequence). The CDR3 contains 14 residues. V lost 5 bases to trimming and J lost 0 bases, with 7 bases between them. This chain's CDR3 is CASSPYTNTGELFF. In DNA form, the CDR3 reads TGTGCCAGCAGTCCCTACACGAACACCGGGGAGCTGTTTTTT.

V and J are TRBV28 and TRBJ2-7; weak D call: TRBD2 (5 bases). This CDR3 contains 15 residues. V lost 5 bases to trimming and J lost 0 bases, with 14 bases between them. In germline, CDR1 is MDHEN, CDR2 SYDVKM. The CDR3 reads CASSPTAGGSYEQYF. The CDR3 DNA reads as TGTGCCAGCAGTCCAACCGCTGGAGGCTCCTACGAGCAGTACTTC.

This clonotype showed up just a few times. The V and J genes are TRBV7-2 and TRBJ2-5; D ambiguous. The CDR3 contains 15 residues. V was clipped by 7 bases and J by 1 base, with 16 bases between them. The germline V gene has CDR1 SGHTA and CDR2 FQGNSA. The CDR3 nucleotides read TGTGCCAGCACCATAAGACCGGCTTTCCAAGAGACCCAGTACTTC. Encoded protein: CASTIRPAFQETQYF.